This section outlines one T cell receptor beta chain sequence together with its context. Its antigen remains unidentified. Per-base quality was not reported, and no clone a single base away is much larger than it. Blood samples were collected up to 4 times in the first month after transplant and then at least monthly when available. The cysteine opens and the phenylalanine closes a CDR3 of 13 amino acids. Here the CDR3 DNA is all that survives: 39 bases in frame from base 1. The germline V gene encodes CDR1 LNHNV and CDR2 YYDKDF (reference sequence). V loses 6 bases of germline sequence and J loses 4 bases, and the interval between the two ends is 12 bases. The data belong to a study of graft-versus-host responses after intestinal transplantation (dated by TCRdb to 2020 to 2022). With respect to the entire study: The transplants that recipients got were multivisceral, liver-intestinal, or isolated intestinal. After intestinal transplantation, graft-versus-host and host-versus-graft alloreactive T cell clones were followed in the graft, circulation and bone marrow using bulk TCR-beta CDR3 sequencing. A peak of at least 4% donor T cells among recipient peripheral blood mononuclear cells was the definition used for donor T cell macrochimerism. Of the 20 to 30 intestinal transplant recipients enrolled in the cohort, one of whom was a retransplant, a few patients without pretransplant specimens were excluded. Alloreactive clones were identified by sequencing pre-transplant mixed lymphocyte reaction products and comparing them with unstimulated pre-transplant donor and recipient T cells. All recipients received anti-thymocyte globulin induction followed by maintenance tacrolimus and steroids for around 3 years. Instead of going to the commercial service, samples from a few later patients were sequenced in-house on an Illumina MiSeq and processed with MiXCR. What the authors observed across the whole study: GvH clones were detected in recipient bone marrow, and some of these GvH clones were observed earlier in ileal mucosa or blood, consistent with an intestinal mucosal origin. Patients with donor T cell macrochimerism had high GvH to HvG T cell clonal ratios in their allografts. Early after transplant, peak levels of circulating GvH clones were found to be associated with declines in HvG clones. The conclusions were limited by the relatively low number and heterogeneity of the intestinal transplant patients.

The library was obtained by the immunoSEQ multiplex PCR assay. High-throughput TCR-beta CDR3 sequencing of genomic DNA from most patients was performed by Adaptive Biotechnologies. The paper's processing steps were these. Adaptive's ImmunoSEQ software supplied the TCR sequencing data for around 17 patients, while MiXCR and VDJtools were used to process a few other patients. CDR3 nucleotide sequences shared between donor and recipient were removed because the origin of such sequences could not be assigned. At least 2-fold expansion over unstimulated cells and a minimum CFSE-low frequency of 0.002% (template counts) or 0.001% (read counts) were required for clones to be classified as alloreactive. Clones were considered mappable if detected in sequenced pre-transplant spleen, lymph node, or MLR CFSE-low populations of the donor or recipient. Cumulative frequency of alloreactive clones was calculated as a percentage of all sequences weighted by copy number. Held by TCRdb, this immuneACCESS table contains in-frame sequences only and omits some clones. Under half of the omission traces to an unresolved V gene where checked; the cause of the rest is unknown. V, J and clone size are taken as reported in that table, and D and trimming were inferred from the DNA itself. The sample profile shows 15,000 to 20,000 clones; around nine tenths of them were found once. 1.5% to 2.5% of the sample comes from the top ten.

The sequence links TRBV15 to TRBJ1-1, with TRBD1 as a weak D call on 5 bases. The input for sequencing was PBMCs, taken 350 to 400 days after transplant. This clonotype originated in a human patient who received an intestinal transplant, so some T cells may come from the graft donor. The CDR3 protein: CATSRGETTEAFF. The nucleotides read TGTGCCACCAGTCGGGGGGAGACCACTGAAGCTTTCTTT.